This T cell receptor (beta chain) was identified in a study of T cells in localized non-small cell lung cancer. Data came from immunoSEQ multiplex PCR; TCRdb stores just in-frame clones and leaves some out. The sample carries 35,000 to 45,000 clones, 90% to 95% recorded once. Details on this clone: Its antigen is undetermined.

Study-wide results and limits: Appearance in adjacent lung was seen for a median around 61 of the top 100 tumor clones.

This CDR3 is built from 15 residues. V was cut by 5 bases and J by 4 bases, with 17 bases left in between. Germline assignment: CDR1 SGHTA and CDR2 FQGNSA. The receptor was derived from a female donor at least 60 years old with stage I lung adenocarcinoma. The starting material was peripheral blood, obtained before any cancer treatment. The gene calls are TRBV7-2 and TRBJ1-1; D is undetermined. CDR3 amino acids: CASSPHPSPGTEAFF. The DNA of the CDR3 is TGTGCCAGCAGCCCACACCCGTCCCCCGGCACTGAAGCTTTCTTT.